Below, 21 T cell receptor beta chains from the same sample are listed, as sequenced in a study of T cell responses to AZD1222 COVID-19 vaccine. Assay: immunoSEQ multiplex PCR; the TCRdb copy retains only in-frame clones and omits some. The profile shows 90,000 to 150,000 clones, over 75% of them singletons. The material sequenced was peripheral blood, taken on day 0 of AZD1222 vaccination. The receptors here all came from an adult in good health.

For the CDR3, the DNA is TGCAGTGCTAATGAGTTGGGGATGGGAGTCCAAGAGACCCAGTACTTC. It translates to CSANELGMGVQETQYF. The J gene is TRBJ2-5, the V gene TRBV20-1; tentatively, D is TRBD2 (5 bases). Germline V gene data show CDR1 as DFQATT and CDR2 as SNEGSKA (reference sequence). The V end lost 4 bases, the J end lost 1 base, and 19 bases lay between the germline ends. CDR3 size: 16 residues.

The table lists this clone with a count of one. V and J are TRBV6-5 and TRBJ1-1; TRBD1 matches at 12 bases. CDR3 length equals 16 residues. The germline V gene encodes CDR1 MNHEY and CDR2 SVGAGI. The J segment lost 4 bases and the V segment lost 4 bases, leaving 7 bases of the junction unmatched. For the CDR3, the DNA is TGTGCCAGCAGTTTCGGGACAGGGGGCTCGGTCACTGAAGCTTTCTTT. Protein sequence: CASSFGTGGSVTEAFF.

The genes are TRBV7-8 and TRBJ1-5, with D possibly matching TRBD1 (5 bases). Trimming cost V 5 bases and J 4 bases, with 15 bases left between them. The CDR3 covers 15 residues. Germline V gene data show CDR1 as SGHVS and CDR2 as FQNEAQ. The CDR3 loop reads CASSTYSGGNQPQHF. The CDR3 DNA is TGTGCCAGCAGCACCTACAGCGGGGGAAATCAGCCCCAGCATTTT.

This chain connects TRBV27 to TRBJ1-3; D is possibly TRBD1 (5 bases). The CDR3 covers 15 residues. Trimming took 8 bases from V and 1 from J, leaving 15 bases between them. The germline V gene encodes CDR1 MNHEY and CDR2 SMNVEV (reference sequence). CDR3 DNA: TGTGCCAGCTGGGCCATGGGGGGGTCTGGAAACACCATATATTTT. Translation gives CASWAMGGSGNTIYF.

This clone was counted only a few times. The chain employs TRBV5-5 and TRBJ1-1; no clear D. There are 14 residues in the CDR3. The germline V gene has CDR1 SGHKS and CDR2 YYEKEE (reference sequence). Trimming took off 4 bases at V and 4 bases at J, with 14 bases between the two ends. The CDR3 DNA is TGTGCCAGCAGCCTATGGGGTGACGGCACTGAAGCTTTCTTT. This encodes CASSLWGDGTEAFF.

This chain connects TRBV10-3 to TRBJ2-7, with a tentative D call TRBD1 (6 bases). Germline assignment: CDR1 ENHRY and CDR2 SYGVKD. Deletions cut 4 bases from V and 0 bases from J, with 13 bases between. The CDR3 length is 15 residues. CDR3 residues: CAISAGRGRSYEQYF. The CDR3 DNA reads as TGTGCCATCAGTGCGGGCAGGGGCCGCTCCTACGAGCAGTACTTC.

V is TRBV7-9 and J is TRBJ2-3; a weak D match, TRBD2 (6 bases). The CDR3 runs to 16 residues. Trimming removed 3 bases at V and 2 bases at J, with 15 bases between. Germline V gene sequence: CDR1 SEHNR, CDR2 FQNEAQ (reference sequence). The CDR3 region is CASSLRGRLNTDTQYF. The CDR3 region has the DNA TGTGCCAGCAGCTTGCGGGGACGCCTGAACACAGATACGCAGTATTTT.

The CDR3 loop is CSASPTGPPVEYF. The CDR3 nucleotides read TGCAGTGCTAGTCCTACAGGCCCCCCCGTGGAGTACTTC. The rearrangement links TRBV20-1 to TRBJ2-7, with a tentative D call TRBD1 (5 bases). Germline V gene sequence: CDR1 DFQATT, CDR2 SNEGSKA (reference sequence). Trimming removed 3 bases from V and 11 bases from J, with 20 bases in between. The CDR3 runs 13 residues.

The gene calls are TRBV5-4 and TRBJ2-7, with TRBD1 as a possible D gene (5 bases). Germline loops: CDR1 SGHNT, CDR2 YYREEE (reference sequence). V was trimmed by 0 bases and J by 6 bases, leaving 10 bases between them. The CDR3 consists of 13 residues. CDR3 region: CASSLGRAAEQYF. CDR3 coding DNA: TGTGCCAGCAGCTTGGGCAGGGCGGCCGAGCAGTACTTC.

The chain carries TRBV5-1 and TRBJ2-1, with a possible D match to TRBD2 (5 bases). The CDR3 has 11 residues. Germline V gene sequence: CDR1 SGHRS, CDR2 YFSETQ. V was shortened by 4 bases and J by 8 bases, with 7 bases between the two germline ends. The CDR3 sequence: CASSLRDEQFF. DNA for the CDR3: TGCGCCAGCAGCCTGAGGGATGAGCAGTTCTTC.

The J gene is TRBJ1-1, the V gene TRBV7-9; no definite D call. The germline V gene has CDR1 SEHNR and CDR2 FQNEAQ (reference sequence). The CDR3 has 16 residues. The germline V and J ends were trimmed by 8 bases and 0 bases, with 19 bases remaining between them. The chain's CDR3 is CASLLGGTVVNTEAFF. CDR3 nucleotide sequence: TGTGCCAGCCTCTTAGGAGGTACCGTAGTGAACACTGAAGCTTTCTTT.

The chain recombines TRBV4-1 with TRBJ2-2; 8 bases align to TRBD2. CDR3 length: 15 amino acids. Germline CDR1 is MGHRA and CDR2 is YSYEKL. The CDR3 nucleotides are TGCCCCCCCCGCCCCCTCGGGGGGGGCACCGGGGAGCTGTTTTTT. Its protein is CPPRPLGGGTGELFF.

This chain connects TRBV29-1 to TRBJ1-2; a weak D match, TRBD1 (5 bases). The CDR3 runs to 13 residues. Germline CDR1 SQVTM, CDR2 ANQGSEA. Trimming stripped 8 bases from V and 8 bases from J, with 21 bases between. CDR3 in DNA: TGCAGCACGAGGGACGGTATCAGTGAGGGCTACACCTTC. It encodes CSTRDGISEGYTF.

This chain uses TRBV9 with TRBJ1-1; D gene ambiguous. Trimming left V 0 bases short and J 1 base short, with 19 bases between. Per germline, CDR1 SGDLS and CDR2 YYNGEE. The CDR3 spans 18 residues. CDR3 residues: CASSVDSRIQVRNTEAFF. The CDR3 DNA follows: TGTGCCAGCAGCGTAGACTCCAGGATTCAGGTCCGGAACACTGAAGCTTTCTTT.

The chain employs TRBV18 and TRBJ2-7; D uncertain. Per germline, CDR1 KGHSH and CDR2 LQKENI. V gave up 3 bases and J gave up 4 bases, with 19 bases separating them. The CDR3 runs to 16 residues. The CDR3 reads CASSPNGLSSYYEQYF. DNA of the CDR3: TGTGCCAGCTCACCGAACGGTCTAAGTTCCTATTACGAGCAGTACTTC. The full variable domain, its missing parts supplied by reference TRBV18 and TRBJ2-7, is NAGVMQNPRHLVRRRGQEARLRCSPMKGHSHVYWYRQLPEEGLKFMVYLQKENIIDESGMPKERFSAEFPKEGPSILRIQQVVRGDSAAYFCASSPNGLSSYYEQYFGPGTRLTVT.

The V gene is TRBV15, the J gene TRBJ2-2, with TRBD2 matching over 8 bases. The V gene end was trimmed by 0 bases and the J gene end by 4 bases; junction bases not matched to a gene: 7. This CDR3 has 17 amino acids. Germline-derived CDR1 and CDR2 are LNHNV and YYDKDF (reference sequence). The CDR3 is CATSRDLRGGSTGELFF. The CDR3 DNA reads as TGTGCCACCAGCAGAGATCTCCGGGGGGGTAGCACCGGGGAGCTGTTTTTT. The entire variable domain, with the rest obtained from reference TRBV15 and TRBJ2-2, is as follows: DAMVIQNPRYQVTQFGKPVTLSCSQTLNHNVMYWYQQKSSQAPKLLFHYYDKDFNNEADTPDNFQSRRPNTSFCFLDIRSPGLGDTAMYLCATSRDLRGGSTGELFFGEGSRLTVL.

CDR3 sequence: CASSLGGVLQETQYF. DNA for the CDR3: TGTGCCAGCAGCTTAGGGGGGGTACTCCAAGAGACCCAGTACTTC. V and J are TRBV11-2 and TRBJ2-5, with a possible D match to TRBD2 (6 bases). Germline V gene lookup returns CDR1 SGHAT and CDR2 FQNNGV. Trimming left V 1 base short and J 1 base short, with 10 bases between. The CDR3 totals 15 residues.

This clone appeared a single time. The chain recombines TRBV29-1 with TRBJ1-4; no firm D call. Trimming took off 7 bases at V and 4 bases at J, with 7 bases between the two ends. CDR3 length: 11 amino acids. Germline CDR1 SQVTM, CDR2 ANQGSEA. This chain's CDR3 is CSATVNEKLFF. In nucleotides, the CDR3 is TGCAGCGCTACCGTTAATGAAAAACTGTTTTTT. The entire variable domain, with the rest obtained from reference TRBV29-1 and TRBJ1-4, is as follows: SAVISQKPSRDICQRGTSLTIQCQVDSQVTMMFWYRQQPGQSLTLIATANQGSEATYESGFVIDKFPISRPNLTFSTLTVSNMSPEDSSIYLCSATVNEKLFFGSGTQLSVL.

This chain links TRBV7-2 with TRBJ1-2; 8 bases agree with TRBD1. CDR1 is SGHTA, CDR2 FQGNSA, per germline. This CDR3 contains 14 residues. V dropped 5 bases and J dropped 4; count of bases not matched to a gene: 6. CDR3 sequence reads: CASSTGQGFYGYTF. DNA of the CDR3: TGTGCCAGCAGCACCGGACAGGGCTTCTATGGCTACACCTTC.

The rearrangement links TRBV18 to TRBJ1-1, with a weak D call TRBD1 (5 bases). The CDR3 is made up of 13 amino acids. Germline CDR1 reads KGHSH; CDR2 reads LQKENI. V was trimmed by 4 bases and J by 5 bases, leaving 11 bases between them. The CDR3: CASSLSGGTEAFF. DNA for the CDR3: TGTGCCAGCTCACTCAGTGGGGGGACTGAAGCTTTCTTT.

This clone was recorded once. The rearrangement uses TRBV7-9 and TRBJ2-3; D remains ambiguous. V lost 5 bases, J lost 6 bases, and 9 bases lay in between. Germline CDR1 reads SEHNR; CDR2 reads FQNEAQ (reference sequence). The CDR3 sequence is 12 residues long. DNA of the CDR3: TGTGCCAGCAGCCCGAGACTCGATACGCAGTATTTT. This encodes CASSPRLDTQYF.